This is a list of T cell receptor beta chains from one sample in a study of PD-L1 blockade in urothelial cancer. Clones were sequenced by immunoSEQ multiplex PCR, and TCRdb holds only the in-frame ones, with some missing. Here the sample spans tens of thousands of clones, approximately 83% being singletons. The source material was PBMCs, sampled around atezolizumab (anti-PD-L1) treatment. These receptors all come from a man in his fifties or sixties with urothelial cancer. CDR3s include the opening cysteine and the closing phenylalanine or tryptophan. The D gene is left open where the match is weak. Rows may omit the clone size; those that give it use once, few, many or a size class.

>TRBV18|17|once|TRBJ1-3|TRBD1
TGTGCCAGCTCACCACTAACAGGGGGCATCGCTGGAAACACCATATATTTT
CASSPLTGGIAGNTIYF
>TRBV29-1|13|NA|TRBJ2-7|TRBD2
TGCAGCGTTGAAGATCTGGGGGGGGACGAGCAGTACTTC
CSVEDLGGDEQYF
>TRBV7-3|14|NA|TRBJ1-1|NA
TGTGCCAGCAGCCCGCGGGGGGGAAACACTGAAGCTTTCTTT
CASSPRGGNTEAFF
>TRBV6-6|15|NA|TRBJ1-5|TRBD1
TGTGCCAGCAGGGGGGACAGGGGGGGGAATCAGCCCCAGCATTTT
CASRGDRGGNQPQHF
>TRBV7-9|12|few|TRBJ2-1|TRBD2
TGTGCCAGCAGCTACCTAGCGGGAGAGCAGTTCTTC
CASSYLAGEQFF
>TRBV10-3|14|NA|TRBJ1-2|NA
TGTGCCATCAGTAAGGACAGTGCTAACTATGGCTACACCTTC
CAISKDSANYGYTF
>TRBV7-8|15|NA|TRBJ2-5|NA
TGTGCCAGCAGCTTAGGCGCAGGGATACAAGAGACCCAGTACTTC
CASSLGAGIQETQYF
>TRBV28|19|NA|TRBJ1-2|TRBD1
TGTGCCAGCAGTTCTAGCAGGTATACAGGGGGCGCAGCAACCTATGGCTACACCTTC
CASSSSRYTGGAATYGYTF
>TRBV7-2|13|NA|TRBJ1-5|NA
TGTGCCAGCAGCTTAGGTCCAGGCCAGCCCCAGCATTTT
CASSLGPGQPQHF
>TRBV9|12|NA|TRBJ2-7|TRBD1
TGTGCCAGCGGAAAACAGGGGAACGAGCAGTACTTC
CASGKQGNEQYF
>TRBV13|13|NA|TRBJ1-5|NA
TGTGCCAGCAGCCCTTCAACAGGCCAGCCCCAGCATTTT
CASSPSTGQPQHF
>TRBV25-1|17|NA|TRBJ2-5|TRBD1
TGTGCCAGCAGTAAGCCAGGGGGCGTAGGTAGCCAAGAGACCCAGTACTTC
CASSKPGGVGSQETQYF
>TRBV4-3|15|NA|TRBJ2-5|NA
TGCGCCAGCAGCCCCACAGGGAGGGCCGAGGAGACCCAGTACTTC
CASSPTGRAEETQYF
>TRBV7-3|16|NA|TRBJ1-2|TRBD1
TGTGCCAGCAGCCCCGGAGGCAGGGGGCCTAACTATGGCTACACCTTC
CASSPGGRGPNYGYTF
>TRBV10-1|15|NA|TRBJ2-1|TRBD1
TGCGCCAGCAGTGAGCAATTGGGACAGCGGAATGAGCAGTTCTTC
CASSEQLGQRNEQFF
>TRBV27|15|NA|TRBJ2-1|NA
TGTGCCAGCAGTTCGTTCAGAAACTCCTACAATGAGCAGTTCTTC
CASSSFRNSYNEQFF
>TRBV5-4|16|NA|TRBJ2-3|TRBD2
TGTGCCAGCAGCCAAGAGCAAGCGGGAAGCACAGATACGCAGTATTTT
CASSQEQAGSTDTQYF
>TRBV7-3|14|NA|TRBJ1-1|NA
TGTGCCAGCAGCTTGGGAGGGAGGGACACTGAAGCTTTCTTT
CASSLGGRDTEAFF
>TRBV27|13|NA|TRBJ1-2|NA
TGTGCCAGCAGTTTTTCAGCTAACTATGGCTACACCTTC
CASSFSANYGYTF
>TRBV7-2|15|NA|TRBJ1-5|TRBD1
TGTGCCAGCAGCTTAAGTGGACAGGGGGCCCAGCCCCAGCATTTT
CASSLSGQGAQPQHF
>TRBV19|15|NA|TRBJ1-1|TRBD1
TGTGCCAGTAGTATAGCGGAACAGGGGGCTACGGCAGCTTTCTTT
CASSIAEQGATAAFF
>TRBV7-2|15|NA|TRBJ2-7|TRBD2
TGTGCCAGCAGAGTCGGACTAGGGGCGCCCTACGAGCAGTACTTC
CASRVGLGAPYEQYF
>TRBV6-5|14|few|TRBJ1-5|NA
TGTGCCAGCAGTTACGCCTCAGGGAATCAGCCCCAGCATTTT
CASSYASGNQPQHF
>TRBV5-4|12|NA|TRBJ2-3|NA
TGTGCCAGCAGCTCCTACACAGATACGCAGTATTTT
CASSSYTDTQYF
>TRBV5-1|14|NA|TRBJ2-2|NA
TGCGCCAGCAGCTTGGGGACTAATGTCGGGGAGCTGTTTTTT
CASSLGTNVGELFF
>TRBV6-1|14|few|TRBJ2-2|NA
TGTGCCAGCAGTGAAAATGGGCAGCCCGGGGAGCTGTTTTTT
CASSENGQPGELFF
>TRBV6-6|14|NA|TRBJ1-4|NA
TGTGCCAGCGAGGGTCTCGCAACTAATGAAAAACTGTTTTTT
CASEGLATNEKLFF
>TRBV7-2|12|NA|TRBJ1-1|NA
TGTGCCAGCAGCTCACCGGGGATTGAAGCTTTCTTT
CASSSPGIEAFF
>TRBV27|16|NA|TRBJ2-2|TRBD2
TGTGCCAGCAGTCCCCGGGGAGGGGCGAACACCGGGGAGCTGTTTTTT
CASSPRGGANTGELFF
>TRBV6-6|14|NA|TRBJ2-2|NA
TGTGCCAGCAGTTACACCAGGGTACCCGGGGAGCTGTTTTTT
CASSYTRVPGELFF
>TRBV5-1|15|NA|TRBJ2-2|NA
TGCGCCAGCAGCTTGGCCGGCGGCCAAACGGGGGAGCTGTTTTTT
CASSLAGGQTGELFF
>TRBV7-8|18|NA|TRBJ1-2|TRBD1
TGTGCCAGCAGCTCGTCACCGGGACAGCCTATTAATAACTATGGCTACACCTTC
CASSSSPGQPINNYGYTF
>TRBV27|13|NA|TRBJ1-1|NA
TGTGCCAGCAGTTTCGGGGGGGGCACTGAAGCTTTCTTT
CASSFGGGTEAFF
>TRBV12-5|15|NA|TRBJ1-5|TRBD1
TGTGCTAGTGGTTTGGTCATTCAGGGGGCTCAGCCCCAGCATTTT
CASGLVIQGAQPQHF
>TRBV11-1|15|NA|TRBJ2-2|TRBD1
TGTGCCAGCAGGCACAACAGGGGGTACACCGGGGAGCTGTTTTTT
CASRHNRGYTGELFF
>TRBV11-2|15|NA|TRBJ2-1|TRBD1
TGTGCCAGCAGCTTCAACAGGGGGCTCTACAATGAGCAGTTCTTC
CASSFNRGLYNEQFF
>TRBV28|16|NA|TRBJ1-2|NA
TGTGCCAGCAGCCCTCAGGGTCACGGAGGGAACTATGGCTACACCTTC
CASSPQGHGGNYGYTF
>TRBV10-3|13|NA|TRBJ1-2|TRBD1
TGTGCCACCATAACGGACAGGGCATTTGGCTACACCTTC
CATITDRAFGYTF
>TRBV2|14|NA|TRBJ1-4|TRBD1
TGTGCCAGCAGACCGGGACAGGAGGGTGAAAAACTGTTTTTT
CASRPGQEGEKLFF
>TRBV7-3|14|NA|TRBJ2-3|NA
TGTGCCAGCAGCTTAGACAGAAGCACAGATACGCAGTATTTT
CASSLDRSTDTQYF
>TRBV4-3|20|NA|TRBJ2-1|TRBD2
TGCGCCAGCAGCCAACGCGGACTAGCGGGAGGCCCAAGCTACTACAATGAGCAGTTCTTC
CASSQRGLAGGPSYYNEQFF
>TRBV30|15|NA|TRBJ2-1|NA
TGTGCCTTAAAACGAACAGGGTTCCTAGTCAATGAGCAGTTCTTC
CALKRTGFLVNEQFF
>TRBV28|14|NA|TRBJ2-7|TRBD1
TGTGCCAGCAGCGTTAGGGGGCTTACGGGGGAGCAGTACTTC
CASSVRGLTGEQYF
>TRBV29-1|18|NA|TRBJ2-5|TRBD2
TGCAGCGCGTTGGGAGCGAGCGGGAGGCCCAAAACGCAAGAGACCCAGTACTTC
CSALGASGRPKTQETQYF
>TRBV4-2|15|NA|TRBJ2-3|NA
TGTGCCAGCAGCCAAAGACAGGTTACCACAGATACGCAGTATTTT
CASSQRQVTTDTQYF